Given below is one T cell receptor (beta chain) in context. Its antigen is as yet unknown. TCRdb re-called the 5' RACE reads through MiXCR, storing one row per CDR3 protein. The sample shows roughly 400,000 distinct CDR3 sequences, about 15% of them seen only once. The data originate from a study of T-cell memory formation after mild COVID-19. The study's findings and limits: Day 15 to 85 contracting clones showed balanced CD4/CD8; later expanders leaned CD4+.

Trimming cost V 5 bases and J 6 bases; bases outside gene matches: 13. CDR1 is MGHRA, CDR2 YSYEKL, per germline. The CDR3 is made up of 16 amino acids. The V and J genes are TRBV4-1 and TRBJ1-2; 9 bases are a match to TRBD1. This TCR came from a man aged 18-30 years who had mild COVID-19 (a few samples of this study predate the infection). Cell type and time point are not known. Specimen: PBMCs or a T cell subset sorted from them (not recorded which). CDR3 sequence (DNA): TGCGCCAGCAGCTTCGCCGGGACAGGGTTTGCGGATGGCTACACCTTC. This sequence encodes CASSFAGTGFADGYTF.